This note documents a single T cell receptor beta chain sequence. Authors' methods: By means of reference gene primer amplification, nucleated cell counts were estimated. The assay was immunoSEQ multiplex PCR, and TCRdb's table has in-frame clones only and misses some. For V, J and clone size, that table is used; D and trimming come from the DNA. The table records about 200,000 clones, approximately 86% of them present only once. This record belongs to a study of blood T cell repertoires in COVID-19. V was pared by 5 bases and J by 2 bases, with 13 bases between. CDR1 is SGHTA, CDR2 FQGNSA, per germline. The CDR3 spans 16 residues.

The chain couples TRBV7-2 to TRBJ2-6; a possible D gene is TRBD2 (6 bases). This TCR was recovered from a man between 60 and 75 years old with acute or convalescent COVID-19. What was sequenced was peripheral blood. DNA of the CDR3: TGTGCCAGCAGCCTCCGCGGAGGGGCTGGGGCCAACGTCCTGACTTTC. This encodes CASSLRGGAGANVLTF.